This T cell receptor beta chain was sequenced for a study of blood T cell repertoires in COVID-19. At the level of the study: Samples came from the United States, Italy and Spain, spanning acute and convalescent COVID-19. T cells, B-cell-depleted T cells, or PBMCs provided the cDNA or gDNA that served as material.

Germline CDR1 is SGHTA and CDR2 is FQGNSA. After removal of 5 bases from V and 4 bases from J, the junction contained 9 bases not matched to a gene. The CDR3 has 16 amino acids. In the original processing: Cell counts per sample came from amplifying reference gene primers. Libraries were prepared by immunoSEQ multiplex PCR; TCRdb keeps only in-frame clonotypes and omits some of them. D and trimming come from the DNA, and the V and J calls and clone size come from that table. Of about 240,000 clones in the sample, roughly 80% were seen once. Sequencing was done on a sample of peripheral blood. This chain links TRBV7-2 with TRBJ1-5, with 9 bases matching TRBD1. The source is a woman aged 55 to 70 with active or convalescent COVID-19. The CDR3 loop is CASSITDRGLNQPQHF. The CDR3, as DNA: TGTGCCAGCAGCATCACGGACAGGGGATTAAATCAGCCCCAGCATTTT.